Each of the 26 T cell receptor beta chains below was sequenced from the same sample in a study of neoadjuvant anti-PD-1 for oral cavity cancer. The data were produced by immunoSEQ multiplex PCR, yet TCRdb's version contains in-frame clones alone and is incomplete. The sample carries 9,500 to 12,000 clones, 40% to 65% recorded once. The material was tumor tissue, obtained before nivolumab (anti-PD-1) treatment. All receptors come from a person between 40 and 85 years old with oral cavity squamous cell carcinoma.

J is TRBJ1-5 and V is TRBV6-5, with 7 bases lining up with TRBD1. V lost 7 bases, J lost 3 bases, and 3 bases stayed unmatched. Germline CDR1 and CDR2: MNHEY and SVGAGI. CDR3 length: 13 residues. CDR3: CASNDRANQPQHF. The CDR3 nucleotides are TGTGCCAGCAACGACAGGGCCAATCAGCCCCAGCATTTT.

This clone was detected only a few times. The chain has TRBV5-1 and TRBJ1-1; D is ambiguous. Between the trimmed V and J ends, which lost 4 bases and 0 bases, there was a span of 13 bases. Germline V gives CDR1 SGHRS, CDR2 YFSETQ. This CDR3 is 15 amino acids long. The CDR3: CASSKKGDLNTEAFF. In nucleotides, the CDR3 is TGCGCCAGCAGCAAAAAGGGAGATTTGAACACTGAAGCTTTCTTT.

This clone has more than one count but fewer than ten. CDR3 nucleotides: TGTGCCAGCAGCCCTACGACAGGGTCGGGCACAGATACGCAGTATTTT. This gives the protein CASSPTTGSGTDTQYF. The genes are TRBV7-3 and TRBJ2-3; 7 bases fit TRBD1. CDR1 and CDR2 from the germline V gene are SGHTA and FQGTGA. The CDR3 contains 16 residues. V shed 5 bases and J 1 base; nucleotides not matched to a gene: 9.

There are a few counts of this clone. The chain links TRBV29-1 to TRBJ1-1, with D maybe TRBD1 (5 bases). Per germline, CDR1 SQVTM and CDR2 ANQGSEA. V gave up 4 bases and J gave up 0 bases, with 9 bases separating them. The CDR3 covers 13 residues. CDR3 nucleotides: TGCAGCGTTGGCGAGGGGATGAACACTGAAGCTTTCTTT. It encodes CSVGEGMNTEAFF.

This CDR3 is CASSLTQIYNEQFF. The CDR3 bases are TGCGCCAGCAGCTTAACTCAAATCTACAATGAGCAGTTCTTC. The rearrangement uses TRBV5-1 and TRBJ2-1; D call uncertain. The CDR3 loop spans 14 amino acids. The V gene's germline CDR1 is SGHRS and CDR2 YFSETQ. V shed 2 bases and J shed 3 bases, with 9 bases lying between them.

By sample fraction, this clone is medium-sized. V and J are TRBV9 and TRBJ2-5, with D tentatively TRBD1 (6 bases). The CDR3 loop spans 15 amino acids. V shed 0 bases and J shed 3 bases, with 12 bases lying between them. CDR1 SGDLS and CDR2 YYNGEE come from the germline V gene. CDR3 region: CASSVDGQREETQYF. The CDR3, as DNA: TGTGCCAGCAGCGTAGACGGACAGAGAGAAGAGACCCAGTACTTC. The whole variable domain, remainder taken from reference TRBV9 and TRBJ2-5, is DSGVTQTPKHLITATGQRVTLRCSPRSGDLSVYWYQQSLDQGLQFLIQYYNGEERAKGNILERFSAQQFPDLHSELNLSSLELGDSALYFCASSVDGQREETQYFGPGTRLLVL.

This rearrangement joins TRBV10-3 to TRBJ1-3; the match to TRBD1 covers 11 bases. The CDR3 contains 17 residues. Germline V gene data show CDR1 as ENHRY and CDR2 as SYGVKD. V shed 6 bases and J 1 base; nucleotides not matched to a gene: 8. CDR3 in amino acids: CAIRLDRGRGSGNTIYF. CDR3 DNA: TGTGCCATCAGACTGGACAGGGGGCGCGGATCTGGAAACACCATATATTTT.

The rearrangement uses TRBV6-5 and TRBJ2-7; tentatively, D is TRBD2 (6 bases). The V end was cut by 7 bases, the J end by 2 bases, with 12 bases between. The germline V gene encodes CDR1 MNHEY and CDR2 SVGAGI. The CDR3 has 13 residues. DNA for the CDR3: TGTGCCAGCAAGGAGGGAGTCGCCTACGAGCAGTACTTC. Residues: CASKEGVAYEQYF.

The chain is built from TRBV7-9 and TRBJ1-6; a weak D match, TRBD1 (6 bases). This CDR3 is 15 amino acids long. Germline CDR1 and CDR2: SEHNR and FQNEAQ (reference sequence). V was pared by 0 bases and J by 7 bases, with 10 bases between. CDR3 sequence (DNA): TGTGCCAGCAGCTTAGCCAGGGGAGGAAATTCACCCCTCCACTTT. This translates into CASSLARGGNSPLHF.

V gene TRBV20-1 combines with J gene TRBJ1-1, with D uncertain. The V gene lost 5 bases and the J gene lost 2 bases, with 3 bases spanning the gap. Germline values: CDR1 DFQATT, CDR2 SNEGSKA (reference sequence). The CDR3 covers 10 residues. In DNA form, the CDR3 reads TGCAGTGCTTTTAACACTGAAGCTTTCTTT. This gives the protein CSAFNTEAFF.

This sequence joins TRBV11-1 and TRBJ2-1; 11 bases are shared with TRBD2. V lost 6 bases, J lost 4 bases, and 2 bases stayed unmatched. Germline lookup yields CDR1 SGHAT and CDR2 FQDESV (reference sequence). The CDR3 contains 14 residues. Here the CDR3 reads CASSGTSGYNEQFF. The CDR3 DNA reads TGTGCCAGCAGTGGGACTAGCGGATACAATGAGCAGTTCTTC.

V usage is TRBV7-7 and J usage is TRBJ1-5; TRBD1 matches 9 bases. Germline V gene sequence: CDR1 SSHAT, CDR2 FNYEAQ (reference sequence). This CDR3 has 16 amino acids. With 6 bases clipped from V and 4 bases from J, the junction kept 10 bases outside the gene matches. DNA of the CDR3: TGTGCCAGCAGACCAACAGGGGGCGCGGGGAATCAGCCCCAGCATTTT. Residues: CASRPTGGAGNQPQHF.

Concerning this clone: An end of the junction differs from the germline gene, which may be a read error. This sequence joins TRBV5-6 and TRBJ1-2; unclear D gene. The germline V gene has CDR1 SGHDT and CDR2 YYEEEE. The CDR3 consists of 12 residues. CDR3 amino acids: CASSLVASRASF. In DNA, the CDR3 is TGTGCCAGCAGCTTGGTGGCCAGTCGGGCCTCCTTC.

The chain has TRBV15 and TRBJ1-3; a weak D match, TRBD1 (5 bases). V gave up 0 bases and J gave up 0 bases, with 9 bases separating them. Germline loops: CDR1 LNHNV, CDR2 YYDKDF (reference sequence). The CDR3 is 16 amino acids. CDR3 residues: CATSRDRQISGNTIYF. CDR3 coding DNA: TGTGCCACCAGCAGAGATAGACAGATCTCTGGAAACACCATATATTTT.

The rearrangement uses TRBV13 and TRBJ2-1, with 10 bases lining up with TRBD2. The CDR3 totals 16 residues. The junction had 8 bases not matched to a gene; V was cut back by 5 bases and J by 4 bases. Germline-derived CDR1 and CDR2 are PRHDT and FYEKMQ (reference sequence). The DNA of the CDR3 is TGTGCCAGCAGCAGCCTTACTAGCGGGGCGTACAATGAGCAGTTCTTC. It translates to CASSSLTSGAYNEQFF.

This chain joins TRBV7-6 and TRBJ2-5, with 15 nucleotides matching TRBD2. V lost 5 bases and J lost 6; bases outside the gene matches: 4. Germline V gives CDR1 SGHVS, CDR2 FNYEAQ. This CDR3 contains 15 residues. The CDR3 loop reads CASSRTSGREKTQYF. CDR3 DNA: TGTGCCAGCAGCAGGACTAGCGGGAGGGAAAAGACCCAGTACTTC.

CDR3 sequence (DNA): TGTGCCAGTAGTATAGGGCTAGCGGGGAGCGATGAGCAGTTCTTC. This encodes CASSIGLAGSDEQFF. The chain links TRBV19 to TRBJ2-1; 9 nucleotides match TRBD2. Germline CDR1 LNHDA, CDR2 SQIVND (reference sequence). The CDR3 has 15 amino acids. Germline trimming cut 1 base from V and 8 bases from J; bases unmatched to any gene: 6.

This clone occurred a few times. The chain carries TRBV27 and TRBJ2-1, with D unresolved. V was clipped by 7 bases and J by 9 bases, with 19 bases between them. The germline V gene encodes CDR1 MNHEY and CDR2 SMNVEV (reference sequence). The CDR3 length is 14 residues. The CDR3 sequence: CASNMGGVYFEQFF. The DNA for the CDR3 is TGTGCCAGCAACATGGGTGGGGTTTATTTTGAGCAGTTCTTC.

This clone was seen a few times. The chain links TRBV2 to TRBJ1-6; TRBD1 is a possible D gene (6 bases). Trimming removed 6 bases at V and 6 bases at J, with 9 bases between. The CDR3 consists of 13 residues. The germline CDR1 and CDR2 sequences are SNHLY and FYNNEI. The CDR3 loop is CASSPGVNSPLHF. The CDR3 DNA reads TGTGCCAGCAGCCCAGGGGTTAATTCACCCCTCCACTTT.

This clone was seen only a few times. The chain joins TRBV18 to TRBJ2-7, with D unresolved. This CDR3 has 12 residues. Germline CDR1 reads KGHSH; CDR2 reads LQKENI. Trimming removed 5 bases at V and 5 bases at J, with 10 bases between. The CDR3 region has the DNA TGTGCCAGCTCAGCCGAAAGGGACGAGCAGTACTTC. Translated, it gives CASSAERDEQYF.

This chain uses TRBV15 with TRBJ1-1, with 10 bases identical to TRBD1. The V segment lost 6 bases and the J segment 4 bases; nucleotides outside the gene matches: 2. This CDR3 region has 13 residues. Germline CDR1 reads LNHNV; CDR2 reads YYDKDF (reference sequence). CDR3 protein: CATRRTGGTEAFF. DNA of the CDR3: TGTGCCACCAGAAGGACAGGGGGCACTGAAGCTTTCTTT. The entire variable domain, with the rest obtained from reference TRBV15 and TRBJ1-1, is as follows: DAMVIQNPRYQVTQFGKPVTLSCSQTLNHNVMYWYQQKSSQAPKLLFHYYDKDFNNEADTPDNFQSRRPNTSFCFLDIRSPGLGDTAMYLCATRRTGGTEAFFGQGTRLTVV.

This clone is labeled medium-sized. This chain links TRBV2 with TRBJ1-4; D unresolved. The germline V gene has CDR1 SNHLY and CDR2 FYNNEI. V was shortened by 6 bases and J by 8 bases, with 19 bases between the two germline ends. This CDR3 is 15 amino acids long. CDR3 in amino acids: CASRIISAEDEKLFF. CDR3 bases: TGTGCCAGCAGGATTATAAGCGCAGAGGACGAAAAACTGTTTTTT.

This clone was seen more than once but under ten times. The chain carries TRBV7-6 and TRBJ2-3; 9 bases line up with TRBD2. The J segment lost 3 bases and the V segment lost 0 bases, leaving 4 bases of the junction unmatched. The CDR3 length is 16 residues. CDR1 and CDR2 (germline): SGHVS, FNYEAQ. The CDR3 spells CASSLATSGGTDTQYF. CDR3 coding DNA: TGTGCCAGCAGCTTAGCGACGAGCGGGGGGACAGATACGCAGTATTTT.

The rearrangement joins TRBV4-3 to TRBJ2-1; 9 nucleotides agree with TRBD1. The V gene's germline CDR1 is LGHNA and CDR2 YSLEER. There are 16 residues in the CDR3. V was clipped by 3 bases and J by 1 base; unmatched bases: 4. The CDR3 spells CASSQEGQGSYNEQFF. CDR3 bases: TGCGCCAGCAGCCAGGAGGGACAGGGTTCCTACAATGAGCAGTTCTTC.

This clone was recorded a few times. J is TRBJ2-1 and V is TRBV18, with D maybe TRBD1 (5 bases). Germline V gene data show CDR1 as KGHSH and CDR2 as LQKENI. This CDR3 region has 12 residues. V was shortened by 2 bases and J by 16 bases, with 15 bases between the two germline ends. In DNA, the CDR3 is TGTGCCAGCTCACCAGGGGCCGAGTTGGTCTTCTTC. Protein: CASSPGAELVFF.

This rearrangement joins TRBV18 to TRBJ1-6; unclear D gene. V was pared by 3 bases and J by 6 bases, with 9 bases between. This CDR3 is built from 14 residues. The germline V gene has CDR1 KGHSH and CDR2 LQKENI. CDR3 nucleotide sequence: TGTGCCAGCTCACCTCCCGAAGCTAATTCACCCCTCCACTTT. It specifies CASSPPEANSPLHF.